What follows are 20 T cell receptor beta chains derived from one specimen sequenced in a study of shared T cell receptors in the human thymus. Only in-frame clones appear in the TCRdb table, and some are missing; sequencing was by immunoSEQ multiplex PCR. The sample lists over 350,000 clones, 85% to 95% seen once, with around 0.019% in the top ten. Sequenced input: thymocytes. All receptors come from a human donor.

The gene calls are TRBV7-3 and TRBJ2-5; D might be TRBD1 (6 bases). In germline, CDR1 is SGHTA, CDR2 FQGTGA. Trimming pared 3 bases from V and 5 bases from J, leaving 10 bases between. The CDR3 loop spans 13 amino acids. The CDR3 DNA follows: TGTGCCAGCAGCTTTGAAGGGGGTGAGACCCAGTACTTC. This encodes CASSFEGGETQYF.

J is TRBJ2-7 and V is TRBV2, with D possibly matching TRBD2 (6 bases). V dropped 8 bases and J dropped 3 bases, with 11 bases sitting between them. CDR3 length equals 12 residues. Germline V gives CDR1 SNHLY, CDR2 FYNNEI. The CDR3 DNA is TGTGCCAGCGTCCCCGGGGGCTACGAGCAGTACTTC. Translating it yields CASVPGGYEQYF.

V is TRBV18 and J is TRBJ1-2, with D tentatively TRBD1 (6 bases). Germline V gene sequence: CDR1 KGHSH, CDR2 LQKENI. The CDR3 extends over 15 amino acids. V gave up 2 bases and J gave up 6 bases, with 16 bases separating them. The CDR3 coding sequence is TGTGCCAGCTCACCATTGACAGGTTCCCTGAATGGCTACACCTTC. As protein: CASSPLTGSLNGYTF. Full variable domain (remainder filled in from reference TRBV18 and TRBJ1-2): NAGVMQNPRHLVRRRGQEARLRCSPMKGHSHVYWYRQLPEEGLKFMVYLQKENIIDESGMPKERFSAEFPKEGPSILRIQQVVRGDSAAYFCASSPLTGSLNGYTFGSGTRLTVV.

The chain uses TRBV19 and TRBJ1-5; D gene unclear. CDR1 LNHDA and CDR2 SQIVND come from the germline V gene (reference sequence). Trimming cost V 5 bases and J 0 bases, with 20 bases left between them. The CDR3 runs 18 residues. CDR3 region: CASSSGWPDTHSNQPQHF. As DNA, the CDR3 is TGTGCCAGTAGTTCGGGGTGGCCGGATACCCATAGCAATCAGCCCCAGCATTTT.

This chain's CDR3 is CASRQGPFYEQYF. DNA for the CDR3: TGTGCCAGCAGACAAGGACCCTTTTACGAGCAGTACTTC. The J gene is TRBJ2-7, the V gene TRBV7-6; D is undetermined. This CDR3 has 13 residues. CDR1 and CDR2 (germline): SGHVS, FNYEAQ. V was pared by 6 bases and J by 4 bases, with 13 bases between.

CDR3: CASTSRAGELLQETQYF. As DNA, the CDR3 is TGTGCCAGCACCTCGAGGGCAGGGGAGCTTTTGCAGGAGACCCAGTACTTC. The gene calls are TRBV28 and TRBJ2-5, with D possibly being TRBD1 (6 bases). Germline V gene sequence: CDR1 MDHEN, CDR2 SYDVKM. The germline V and J ends were trimmed by 7 bases and 5 bases, with 26 bases remaining between them. This CDR3 is 17 amino acids long.

This clone occurred once. The V call is TRBV14, the J call TRBJ2-7; a possible D gene is TRBD1 (5 bases). The germline V gene has CDR1 SGHDN and CDR2 FVKESK. The CDR3 is made up of 17 amino acids. Trimming cost V 1 base and J 1 base, with 17 bases left between them. CDR3 nucleotide sequence: TGTGCCAGCAGCCAAGCCTGCCCCCAGGGCGAGTCCTACGAGCAGTACTTC. Encoded protein: CASSQACPQGESYEQYF.

The table lists this clone with a count of one. This chain joins TRBV9 and TRBJ2-7, with D possibly TRBD1 on 6 matching bases. This CDR3 is built from 13 residues. Looked up from germline, CDR1 is SGDLS and CDR2 is YYNGEE. Trimming removed 4 bases at V and 6 bases at J, with 14 bases between. Written as DNA, the CDR3 is TGTGCCAGCAGCCTAAGCAAAGGGGGCGAGCAGTACTTC. This encodes CASSLSKGGEQYF. The variable domain in full, completed from reference TRBV9 and TRBJ2-7, reads DSGVTQTPKHLITATGQRVTLRCSPRSGDLSVYWYQQSLDQGLQFLIQYYNGEERAKGNILERFSAQQFPDLHSELNLSSLELGDSALYFCASSLSKGGEQYFGPGTRLTVT.

The chain links TRBV2 to TRBJ2-7, with a possible D match to TRBD1 (5 bases). This CDR3 has 15 amino acids. CDR1 and CDR2 (germline): SNHLY, FYNNEI. Trimming removed 6 bases from V and 3 bases from J, with 18 bases in between. CDR3 protein: CASRDLRTPYYEQYF. The CDR3 DNA follows: TGTGCCAGCAGGGATTTGAGGACACCCTACTACGAGCAGTACTTC.

This clone was recorded only once. CDR3 region: CASSQDPGGLGEQYF. CDR3 sequence (DNA): TGTGCCAGCAGCCAAGATCCTGGGGGCCTAGGGGAGCAGTACTTC. The rearrangement joins TRBV14 to TRBJ2-7, with D possibly TRBD1 on 6 matching bases. The V gene lost 0 bases and the J gene lost 7 bases, with 16 bases spanning the gap. Germline V gives CDR1 SGHDN, CDR2 FVKESK. The length of the CDR3 is 15 residues.

J is TRBJ2-5 and V is TRBV7-2; 9 bases are a match to TRBD2. CDR1 is SGHTA and CDR2 is FQGNSA in the germline V gene. The CDR3 runs 17 residues. The V segment lost 4 bases and the J segment 5 bases; nucleotides outside the gene matches: 14. The CDR3 DNA reads as TGTGCCAGCAGCTACTCAATACGGACTAGCGCCGGTGAGACCCAGTACTTC. This encodes CASSYSIRTSAGETQYF. The complete variable domain, with remaining parts taken from reference TRBV7-2 and TRBJ2-5, reads GAGVSQSPSNKVTEKGKDVELRCDPISGHTALYWYRQSLGQGLEFLIYFQGNSAPDKSGLPSDRFSAERTGGSVSTLTIQRTQQEDSAVYLCASSYSIRTSAGETQYFGPGTRLLVL.

The sample holds a few counts of this clone. This chain links TRBV4-1 with TRBJ2-7; no clear D gene. Germline loops: CDR1 MGHRA, CDR2 YSYEKL. This CDR3 region has 17 residues. V gave up 4 bases and J gave up 2 bases, with 21 bases separating them. As DNA, the CDR3 is TGCGCCAGCAGCCCTTATAAGGCGAGCAACTTAACCTACGAGCAGTACTTC. It encodes CASSPYKASNLTYEQYF.

The chain uses TRBV28 and TRBJ2-6; no firm D call. Germline values: CDR1 MDHEN, CDR2 SYDVKM. This CDR3 is 14 amino acids long. Trimming removed 7 bases at V and 0 bases at J, with 7 bases between. The CDR3 bases are TGTGCCAGCACGCCAGGCTCTGGGGCCAACGTCCTGACTTTC. This encodes CASTPGSGANVLTF.

The CDR3 nucleotides are TGTGCCAGCAGTTTTAGGCACAAGTACCAAGAGACCCAGTACTTC. Protein product: CASSFRHKYQETQYF. The chain employs TRBV28 and TRBJ2-5; no clear D. Per germline, CDR1 MDHEN and CDR2 SYDVKM. The CDR3 has 15 amino acids. The V and J ends lost 3 bases and 0 bases respectively, with 11 bases between them.

This rearrangement joins TRBV29-1 to TRBJ1-2, with D possibly matching TRBD1 (6 bases). The V and J ends lost 5 bases and 2 bases respectively, with 18 bases between them. The CDR3 totals 15 residues. Germline CDR1 reads SQVTM; CDR2 reads ANQGSEA. For the CDR3, the DNA is TGCAGCGTTAGGCAGGGGCTTTCTTTGAACTATGGCTACACCTTC. Translated: CSVRQGLSLNYGYTF.

This chain links TRBV28 with TRBJ2-1, with D perhaps TRBD1 or TRBD2 (5 bases each). V was shortened by 6 bases and J by 4 bases, with 19 bases between the two germline ends. CDR1 is MDHEN, CDR2 SYDVKM, per germline. The CDR3 has 16 residues. The CDR3 DNA follows: TGTGCCAGCAGCTATACCCCGGGGACCCGATACAATGAGCAGTTCTTC. It is translated as CASSYTPGTRYNEQFF.

The CDR3 sequence: CASSPWDSGRQGADEQYF. In nucleotides, the CDR3 is TGTGCCAGCAGTCCCTGGGATAGCGGGAGACAAGGGGCGGACGAGCAGTACTTC. The rearrangement joins TRBV28 to TRBJ2-7; 9 positions match TRBD2. CDR1 and CDR2 from the germline V gene are MDHEN and SYDVKM. This CDR3 has 18 amino acids. Trimming cost V 5 bases and J 5 bases; bases outside gene matches: 19.

This clone has a single count. The J gene is TRBJ2-5, the V gene TRBV28; D possibly corresponds to TRBD1 (6 bases). The V gene's germline CDR1 is MDHEN and CDR2 SYDVKM. The CDR3 totals 14 residues. V gave up 2 bases and J gave up 2 bases, with 9 bases separating them. CDR3 residues: CASSLQGHQETQYF. The CDR3 DNA follows: TGTGCCAGCAGTTTACAGGGGCATCAAGAGACCCAGTACTTC.

J is TRBJ1-4 and V is TRBV19; 7 positions match TRBD1. After removal of 6 bases from V and 4 bases from J, the junction contained 8 bases not matched to a gene. This CDR3 is 15 amino acids long. Germline V lookup: CDR1 LNHDA, CDR2 SQIVND (reference sequence). The CDR3 is CASRNQGEGNEKLFF. The DNA for the CDR3 is TGTGCCAGTAGGAACCAGGGGGAAGGTAATGAAAAACTGTTTTTT.

This clone was picked up one time. In DNA form, the CDR3 reads TGCGCCAGCAGCCAAGACGGGAGGGAGAGGGCAGATACGCAGTATTTT. Protein: CASSQDGRERADTQYF. The J gene is TRBJ2-3, the V gene TRBV4-3; TRBD2 agrees at 8 bases. Germline loops: CDR1 LGHNA, CDR2 YSLEER. The CDR3 sequence is 16 residues long. V trimming: 0 bases; J trimming: 4 bases; junction bases outside the gene matches: 6.